These T cell receptor beta chains were read from a single sample in a study of blood T cell repertoires in COVID-19. Sequenced by immunoSEQ multiplex PCR; TCRdb stores in-frame clones only, minus some. Here the sample spans around 20,000 clones, approximately 87% being singletons. Sequencing was carried out using peripheral blood. All receptors derive from a human donor in a cohort sampled during active COVID-19. CDR3s include the opening cysteine and the closing phenylalanine or tryptophan. Each record gives: V gene, J gene, D gene, clone size, CDR3 DNA, CDR3 protein. A D gene is named only where the DNA matches it firmly. A row's size may be missing; if present it is once, few, many or a size class.

>TRBV7-9|TRBJ1-2|TRBD1|NA
TGTGCCAGCAGCTTAGGGGGTCGACAGGGGATGGGCAACTATGGCTACACCTTC
CASSLGGRQGMGNYGYTF
>TRBV7-8|TRBJ1-5|TRBD1|NA
TGTGCCAGCAGCTTGTTAGGGGGCGCCAATCAGCCCCAGCATTTT
CASSLLGGANQPQHF
>TRBV6-6|TRBJ2-2|TRBD1|NA
TGTGCCAGCAGTATGGACGGGACAGACACCGGGGAGCTGTTTTTT
CASSMDGTDTGELFF
>TRBV18|TRBJ2-1|NA|NA
TGTGCCAGCTCCGACCGTCGGGGTAGCAATGAGCAGTTCTTC
CASSDRRGSNEQFF
>TRBV3-1/TRBV3-2|TRBJ1-5|NA|NA
TGTGCCAGCAGCCAAGATAGGGGCGGTAGGAAGCCCCAGCATTTT
CASSQDRGGRKPQHF
>TRBV4-1|TRBJ2-7|NA|NA
TGCGCCAGCAGCCACCCCGCTAGTCCCTACGAGCAGTACTTC
CASSHPASPYEQYF
>TRBV10-3|TRBJ2-7|NA|once
TGTGCCATCAGTGATAACAGGGTAACCTACGAGCAGTACTTC
CAISDNRVTYEQYF
>TRBV9|TRBJ1-1|NA|NA
TGTGCCAGCAGCGTAGTGGAGGGGAGAACTGAAGCTTTCTTT
CASSVVEGRTEAFF
>TRBV5-1|TRBJ1-1|TRBD1|NA
TGCGCCAGCAGCTTGGAAGGGGGCAGGAACACTGAAGCTTTCTTT
CASSLEGGRNTEAFF
>TRBV7-2|TRBJ1-2|NA|NA
TGTGCCAGCACCCCCCAGGCAGGCGACTATGGCTACACCTTC
CASTPQAGDYGYTF
>TRBV28|TRBJ2-1|TRBD2|NA
TGTGCCAGCAGTTTCGGGGGACTAGCGGGGGGTCTATACAATGAGCAGTTCTTC
CASSFGGLAGGLYNEQFF
>TRBV28|TRBJ1-1|NA|NA
TGTGCCAGCACGAAGGGGAAGAACACTGAAGCTTTCTTT
CASTKGKNTEAFF
>TRBV7-8|TRBJ1-3|NA|once
TGTGCCAGCAGCCTCCTTGGAAACACCATATATTTT
CASSLLGNTIYF
>TRBV6-8|TRBJ1-2|TRBD1|NA
TGTGCCAGCAGTTACCTGTCCGGGACAGAATATGGCTACACCTTC
CASSYLSGTEYGYTF
>TRBV19|TRBJ2-7|NA|NA
TGTGCCAGTAGTCCCCGAGGAGGGGAGAATTACGAGCAGTACTTC
CASSPRGGENYEQYF
>TRBV9|TRBJ2-2|TRBD2|NA
TGTGCCAGCAAGCGGGAGGGCGGGGAGCTGTTTTTT
CASKREGGELFF
>TRBV6-1|TRBJ1-2|TRBD1|NA
TGTGCCAGCAGTGAAAGCAGGGGGCGCGGCTACACCTTC
CASSESRGRGYTF
>TRBV6-2/TRBV6-3|TRBJ1-1|NA|NA
TGTGCCAGCAGTCAAGGGGCTGAAGCTTTCTTT
CASSQGAEAFF
>TRBV11-2|TRBJ2-6|NA|NA
TGTGCCAGCAGCTTAAGGGGAACTGGGGCCAACGTCCTGACTTTC
CASSLRGTGANVLTF
>TRBV27|TRBJ1-2|NA|NA
TGTGCCAGCGCGCCGAACTGGGGGACCTCCTTTGGGCGGGGCTATGGCTACACCTTC
CASAPNWGTSFGRGYGYTF
>TRBV4-1|TRBJ2-5|TRBD2|NA
TGCGCCAGCAGCCAATCAGGACCAGCGGGGGCCCAAGAGACCCAGTACTTC
CASSQSGPAGAQETQYF
>TRBV6-4|TRBJ2-1|TRBD2|NA
TGTGCCAGCAGTCCTAGCGGGAGTAACAATGAGCAGTTCTTC
CASSPSGSNNEQFF
>TRBV7-9|TRBJ1-4|NA|NA
TGTGCCAGCAGCTTAGACAGGGTTAATGAAAAACTGTTTTTT
CASSLDRVNEKLFF
>TRBV19|TRBJ1-4|NA|NA
TGTGCCAGTAGTGGAACGGGGGGCGTGGGTCGAAAACTGTTTTTT
CASSGTGGVGRKLFF
>TRBV27|TRBJ2-7|TRBD2|once
TGTGCCAGCAGTTCCGGGGGACTACCCTACGAGCAGTACTTC
CASSSGGLPYEQYF
>TRBV2|TRBJ2-1|NA|NA
TGTGCCAGCAGTGGCGGGACTTTCGGTGAGCAGTTCTTC
CASSGGTFGEQFF
>TRBV3-1/TRBV3-2|TRBJ1-3|NA|NA
TGTGCCAGCAGCCAGTGGGGGGCTGGAAACACCATATATTTT
CASSQWGAGNTIYF